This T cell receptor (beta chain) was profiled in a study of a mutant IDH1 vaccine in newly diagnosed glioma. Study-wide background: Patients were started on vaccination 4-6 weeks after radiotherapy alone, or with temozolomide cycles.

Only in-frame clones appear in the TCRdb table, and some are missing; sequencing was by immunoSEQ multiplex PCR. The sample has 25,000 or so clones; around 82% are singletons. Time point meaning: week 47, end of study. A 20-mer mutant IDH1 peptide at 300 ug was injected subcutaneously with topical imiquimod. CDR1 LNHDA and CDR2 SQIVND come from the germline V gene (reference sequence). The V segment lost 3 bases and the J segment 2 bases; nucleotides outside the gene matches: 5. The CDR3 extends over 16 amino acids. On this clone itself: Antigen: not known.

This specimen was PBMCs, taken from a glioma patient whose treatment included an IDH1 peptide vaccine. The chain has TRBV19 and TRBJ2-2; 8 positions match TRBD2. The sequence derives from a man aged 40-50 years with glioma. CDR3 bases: TGTGCCAGTAGTATTGAGCGGGGGTCAAACACCGGGGAGCTGTTTTTT. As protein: CASSIERGSNTGELFF. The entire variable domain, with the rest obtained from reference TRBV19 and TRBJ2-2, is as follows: DGGITQSPKYLFRKEGQNVTLSCEQNLNHDAMYWYRQDPGQGLRLIYYSQIVNDFQKGDIAEGYSVSREKKESFPLTVTSAQKNPTAFYLCASSIERGSNTGELFFGEGSRLTVL.